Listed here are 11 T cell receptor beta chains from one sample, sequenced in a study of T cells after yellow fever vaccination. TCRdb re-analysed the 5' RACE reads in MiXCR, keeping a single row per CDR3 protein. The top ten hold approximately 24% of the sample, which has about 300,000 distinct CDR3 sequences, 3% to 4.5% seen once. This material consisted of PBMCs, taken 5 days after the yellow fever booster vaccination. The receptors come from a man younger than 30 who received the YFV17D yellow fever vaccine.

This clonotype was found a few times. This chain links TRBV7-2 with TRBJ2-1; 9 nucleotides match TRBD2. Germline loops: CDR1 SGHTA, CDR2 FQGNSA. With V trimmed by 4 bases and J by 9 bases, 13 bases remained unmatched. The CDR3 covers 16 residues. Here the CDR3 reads CASSSIGASGEVEQFF. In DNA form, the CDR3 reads TGTGCCAGCAGCTCGATTGGGGCTAGCGGGGAGGTTGAGCAGTTCTTC.

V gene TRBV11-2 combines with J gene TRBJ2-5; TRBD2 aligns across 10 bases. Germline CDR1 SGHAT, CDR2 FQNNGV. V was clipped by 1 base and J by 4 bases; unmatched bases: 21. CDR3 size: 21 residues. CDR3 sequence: CASSLVPLDEAGGPFGETQYF. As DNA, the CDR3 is TGTGCCAGCAGCTTAGTACCCCTGGACGAAGCGGGGGGGCCTTTCGGAGAGACCCAGTACTTC. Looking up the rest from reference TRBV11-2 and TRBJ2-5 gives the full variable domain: EAGVAQSPRYKIIEKRQSVAFWCNPISGHATLYWYQQILGQGPKLLIQFQNNGVVDDSQLPKDRFSAERLKGVDSTLKIQPAKLEDSAVYLCASSLVPLDEAGGPFGETQYFGPGTRLLVL.

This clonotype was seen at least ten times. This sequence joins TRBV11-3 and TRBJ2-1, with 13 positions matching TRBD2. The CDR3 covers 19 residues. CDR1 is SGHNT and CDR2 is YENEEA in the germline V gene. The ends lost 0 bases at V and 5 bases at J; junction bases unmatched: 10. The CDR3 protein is CASSLDGGTSGVWDNEQFF. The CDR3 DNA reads TGTGCCAGCAGCTTAGATGGGGGGACTAGCGGGGTTTGGGACAATGAGCAGTTCTTC.

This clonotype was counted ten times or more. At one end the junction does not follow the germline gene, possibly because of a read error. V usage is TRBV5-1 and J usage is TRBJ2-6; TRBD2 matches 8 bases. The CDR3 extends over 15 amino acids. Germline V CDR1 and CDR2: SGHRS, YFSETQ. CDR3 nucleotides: TGTGCCAGCAGCTTAGCGGGGTCTGGGGCCAACGTCCTGACTTTC. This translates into CASSLAGSGANVLTF.

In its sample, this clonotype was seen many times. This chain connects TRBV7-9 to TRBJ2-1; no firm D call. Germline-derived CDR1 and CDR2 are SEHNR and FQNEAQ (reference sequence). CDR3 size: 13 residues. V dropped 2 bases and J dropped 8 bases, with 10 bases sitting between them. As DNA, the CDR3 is TGTGCCAGCAGCTTATCCCTTAGGGATGAGCAGTTCTTC. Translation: CASSLSLRDEQFF. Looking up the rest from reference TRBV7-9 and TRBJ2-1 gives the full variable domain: DTGVSQNPRHKITKRGQNVTFRCDPISEHNRLYWYRQTLGQGPEFLTYFQNEAQLEKSRLLSDRFSAERPKGSFSTLEIQRTEQGDSAMYLCASSLSLRDEQFFGPGTRLTVL.

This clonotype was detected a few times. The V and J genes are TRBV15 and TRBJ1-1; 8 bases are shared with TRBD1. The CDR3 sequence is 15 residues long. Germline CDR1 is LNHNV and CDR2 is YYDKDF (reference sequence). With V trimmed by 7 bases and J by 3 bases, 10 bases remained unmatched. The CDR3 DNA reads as TGTGCCACCACGAGGGCATCGACAGGGGACACTGAAGCTTTCTTT. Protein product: CATTRASTGDTEAFF.

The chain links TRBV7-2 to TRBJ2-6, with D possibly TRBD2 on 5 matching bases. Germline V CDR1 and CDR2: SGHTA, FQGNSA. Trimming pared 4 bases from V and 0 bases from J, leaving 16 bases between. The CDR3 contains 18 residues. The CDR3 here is CASSSNVRGYSGANVLTF. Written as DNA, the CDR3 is TGTGCCAGCAGCTCCAACGTTCGAGGGTACTCTGGGGCCAACGTCCTGACTTTC.

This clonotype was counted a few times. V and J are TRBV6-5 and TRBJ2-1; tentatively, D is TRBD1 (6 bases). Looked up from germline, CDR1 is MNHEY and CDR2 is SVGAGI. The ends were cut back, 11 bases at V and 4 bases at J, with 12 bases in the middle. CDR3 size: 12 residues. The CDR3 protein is CAVRTVYNEQFF. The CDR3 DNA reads TGTGCCGTTCGGACAGTTTACAATGAGCAGTTCTTC.

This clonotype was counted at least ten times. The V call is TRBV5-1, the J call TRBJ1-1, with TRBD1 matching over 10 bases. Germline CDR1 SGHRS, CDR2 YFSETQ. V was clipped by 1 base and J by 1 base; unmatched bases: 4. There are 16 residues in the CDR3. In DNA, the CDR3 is TGCGCCAGCAGCTTGAGAGGGACAGGGGCGAACACTGAAGCTTTCTTT. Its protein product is CASSLRGTGANTEAFF.

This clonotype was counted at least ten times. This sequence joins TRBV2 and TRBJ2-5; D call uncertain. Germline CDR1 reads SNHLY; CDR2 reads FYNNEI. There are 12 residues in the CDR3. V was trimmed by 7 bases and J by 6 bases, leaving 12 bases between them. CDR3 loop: CASMAGEQTQYF. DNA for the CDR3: TGTGCCAGCATGGCCGGCGAGCAGACCCAGTACTTC.

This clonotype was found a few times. This chain's CDR3 is CASSPGGTRAYNEQFF. DNA of the CDR3: TGTGCCAGCAGCCCGGGCGGGACGCGGGCCTACAATGAGCAGTTCTTC. V usage is TRBV7-8 and J usage is TRBJ2-1; the D gene is possibly TRBD2 (6 bases). The CDR3 has 16 amino acids. Trimming took 5 bases from V and 2 from J, leaving 16 bases between them. Looked up from germline, CDR1 is SGHVS and CDR2 is FQNEAQ.